A single sample gave rise to the 5 T cell receptor beta chains below, sequenced in a study of identical twins. One entry per CDR3 protein, called by TCRdb with MiXCR from the 5' RACE reads. The profile shows hundreds of thousands of distinct CDR3 sequences, less than 25% of them singletons. The sample also formed part of further work on T cells expressing NK-cell markers.

Sequencing was performed on PBMCs. The origin of the receptors is a young woman in good health.

This chain connects TRBV29-1 to TRBJ2-7; D possibly uses TRBD1 or TRBD2 (6 bases each). This CDR3 spans 13 amino acids. Germline V gene data show CDR1 as SQVTM and CDR2 as ANQGSEA. The V end lost 6 bases, the J end lost 5 bases, and 17 bases lay between the germline ends. CDR3 region: CSVSGAPVDEQYF. DNA of the CDR3: TGCAGCGTATCGGGGGCCCCTGTGGACGAGCAGTACTTC.

This clonotype has a count of ten or more. The genes are TRBV5-1 and TRBJ2-4; D unclear. The CDR3 length is 14 residues. V gave up 4 bases and J gave up 0 bases, with 8 bases separating them. Germline CDR1 and CDR2: SGHRS and YFSETQ. Written as DNA, the CDR3 is TGCGCCAGCAGCGCTAAGGGAGCCAAAAACATTCAGTACTTC. This translates into CASSAKGAKNIQYF.

The chain carries TRBV9 and TRBJ2-1; the D gene could be TRBD1 or TRBD2 (5 bases each). Germline CDR1 SGDLS, CDR2 YYNGEE. The CDR3 is made up of 16 amino acids. Trimming left V 4 bases short and J 7 bases short, with 21 bases between. The CDR3 sequence is CASSTDTGTRGNEQFF. CDR3 nucleotides: TGTGCCAGCAGCACTGACACCGGGACCCGAGGAAATGAGCAGTTCTTC. Complete variable domain (other parts from reference TRBV9 and TRBJ2-1): DSGVTQTPKHLITATGQRVTLRCSPRSGDLSVYWYQQSLDQGLQFLIQYYNGEERAKGNILERFSAQQFPDLHSELNLSSLELGDSALYFCASSTDTGTRGNEQFFGPGTRLTVL.

The chain uses TRBV12-3 or TRBV12-4 and TRBJ2-6, with D hard to call. The CDR3 is 15 residues long. Trimming pared 5 bases from V and 3 bases from J, leaving 11 bases between. The CDR3 nucleotides are TGTGCCAGCAGTCTCCCGGAGCGTGGGGCCAACGTCCTGACTTTC. As protein: CASSLPERGANVLTF.

This chain connects TRBV12-3 or TRBV12-4 to TRBJ1-2, with TRBD1 identical over 8 bases. V lost 7 bases, J lost 3 bases, and 4 bases stayed unmatched. The CDR3 sequence is 13 residues long. This CDR3 reads CASTSDRDYGYTF. The CDR3 nucleotides read TGTGCCAGCACCTCGGACAGGGACTATGGCTACACCTTC.